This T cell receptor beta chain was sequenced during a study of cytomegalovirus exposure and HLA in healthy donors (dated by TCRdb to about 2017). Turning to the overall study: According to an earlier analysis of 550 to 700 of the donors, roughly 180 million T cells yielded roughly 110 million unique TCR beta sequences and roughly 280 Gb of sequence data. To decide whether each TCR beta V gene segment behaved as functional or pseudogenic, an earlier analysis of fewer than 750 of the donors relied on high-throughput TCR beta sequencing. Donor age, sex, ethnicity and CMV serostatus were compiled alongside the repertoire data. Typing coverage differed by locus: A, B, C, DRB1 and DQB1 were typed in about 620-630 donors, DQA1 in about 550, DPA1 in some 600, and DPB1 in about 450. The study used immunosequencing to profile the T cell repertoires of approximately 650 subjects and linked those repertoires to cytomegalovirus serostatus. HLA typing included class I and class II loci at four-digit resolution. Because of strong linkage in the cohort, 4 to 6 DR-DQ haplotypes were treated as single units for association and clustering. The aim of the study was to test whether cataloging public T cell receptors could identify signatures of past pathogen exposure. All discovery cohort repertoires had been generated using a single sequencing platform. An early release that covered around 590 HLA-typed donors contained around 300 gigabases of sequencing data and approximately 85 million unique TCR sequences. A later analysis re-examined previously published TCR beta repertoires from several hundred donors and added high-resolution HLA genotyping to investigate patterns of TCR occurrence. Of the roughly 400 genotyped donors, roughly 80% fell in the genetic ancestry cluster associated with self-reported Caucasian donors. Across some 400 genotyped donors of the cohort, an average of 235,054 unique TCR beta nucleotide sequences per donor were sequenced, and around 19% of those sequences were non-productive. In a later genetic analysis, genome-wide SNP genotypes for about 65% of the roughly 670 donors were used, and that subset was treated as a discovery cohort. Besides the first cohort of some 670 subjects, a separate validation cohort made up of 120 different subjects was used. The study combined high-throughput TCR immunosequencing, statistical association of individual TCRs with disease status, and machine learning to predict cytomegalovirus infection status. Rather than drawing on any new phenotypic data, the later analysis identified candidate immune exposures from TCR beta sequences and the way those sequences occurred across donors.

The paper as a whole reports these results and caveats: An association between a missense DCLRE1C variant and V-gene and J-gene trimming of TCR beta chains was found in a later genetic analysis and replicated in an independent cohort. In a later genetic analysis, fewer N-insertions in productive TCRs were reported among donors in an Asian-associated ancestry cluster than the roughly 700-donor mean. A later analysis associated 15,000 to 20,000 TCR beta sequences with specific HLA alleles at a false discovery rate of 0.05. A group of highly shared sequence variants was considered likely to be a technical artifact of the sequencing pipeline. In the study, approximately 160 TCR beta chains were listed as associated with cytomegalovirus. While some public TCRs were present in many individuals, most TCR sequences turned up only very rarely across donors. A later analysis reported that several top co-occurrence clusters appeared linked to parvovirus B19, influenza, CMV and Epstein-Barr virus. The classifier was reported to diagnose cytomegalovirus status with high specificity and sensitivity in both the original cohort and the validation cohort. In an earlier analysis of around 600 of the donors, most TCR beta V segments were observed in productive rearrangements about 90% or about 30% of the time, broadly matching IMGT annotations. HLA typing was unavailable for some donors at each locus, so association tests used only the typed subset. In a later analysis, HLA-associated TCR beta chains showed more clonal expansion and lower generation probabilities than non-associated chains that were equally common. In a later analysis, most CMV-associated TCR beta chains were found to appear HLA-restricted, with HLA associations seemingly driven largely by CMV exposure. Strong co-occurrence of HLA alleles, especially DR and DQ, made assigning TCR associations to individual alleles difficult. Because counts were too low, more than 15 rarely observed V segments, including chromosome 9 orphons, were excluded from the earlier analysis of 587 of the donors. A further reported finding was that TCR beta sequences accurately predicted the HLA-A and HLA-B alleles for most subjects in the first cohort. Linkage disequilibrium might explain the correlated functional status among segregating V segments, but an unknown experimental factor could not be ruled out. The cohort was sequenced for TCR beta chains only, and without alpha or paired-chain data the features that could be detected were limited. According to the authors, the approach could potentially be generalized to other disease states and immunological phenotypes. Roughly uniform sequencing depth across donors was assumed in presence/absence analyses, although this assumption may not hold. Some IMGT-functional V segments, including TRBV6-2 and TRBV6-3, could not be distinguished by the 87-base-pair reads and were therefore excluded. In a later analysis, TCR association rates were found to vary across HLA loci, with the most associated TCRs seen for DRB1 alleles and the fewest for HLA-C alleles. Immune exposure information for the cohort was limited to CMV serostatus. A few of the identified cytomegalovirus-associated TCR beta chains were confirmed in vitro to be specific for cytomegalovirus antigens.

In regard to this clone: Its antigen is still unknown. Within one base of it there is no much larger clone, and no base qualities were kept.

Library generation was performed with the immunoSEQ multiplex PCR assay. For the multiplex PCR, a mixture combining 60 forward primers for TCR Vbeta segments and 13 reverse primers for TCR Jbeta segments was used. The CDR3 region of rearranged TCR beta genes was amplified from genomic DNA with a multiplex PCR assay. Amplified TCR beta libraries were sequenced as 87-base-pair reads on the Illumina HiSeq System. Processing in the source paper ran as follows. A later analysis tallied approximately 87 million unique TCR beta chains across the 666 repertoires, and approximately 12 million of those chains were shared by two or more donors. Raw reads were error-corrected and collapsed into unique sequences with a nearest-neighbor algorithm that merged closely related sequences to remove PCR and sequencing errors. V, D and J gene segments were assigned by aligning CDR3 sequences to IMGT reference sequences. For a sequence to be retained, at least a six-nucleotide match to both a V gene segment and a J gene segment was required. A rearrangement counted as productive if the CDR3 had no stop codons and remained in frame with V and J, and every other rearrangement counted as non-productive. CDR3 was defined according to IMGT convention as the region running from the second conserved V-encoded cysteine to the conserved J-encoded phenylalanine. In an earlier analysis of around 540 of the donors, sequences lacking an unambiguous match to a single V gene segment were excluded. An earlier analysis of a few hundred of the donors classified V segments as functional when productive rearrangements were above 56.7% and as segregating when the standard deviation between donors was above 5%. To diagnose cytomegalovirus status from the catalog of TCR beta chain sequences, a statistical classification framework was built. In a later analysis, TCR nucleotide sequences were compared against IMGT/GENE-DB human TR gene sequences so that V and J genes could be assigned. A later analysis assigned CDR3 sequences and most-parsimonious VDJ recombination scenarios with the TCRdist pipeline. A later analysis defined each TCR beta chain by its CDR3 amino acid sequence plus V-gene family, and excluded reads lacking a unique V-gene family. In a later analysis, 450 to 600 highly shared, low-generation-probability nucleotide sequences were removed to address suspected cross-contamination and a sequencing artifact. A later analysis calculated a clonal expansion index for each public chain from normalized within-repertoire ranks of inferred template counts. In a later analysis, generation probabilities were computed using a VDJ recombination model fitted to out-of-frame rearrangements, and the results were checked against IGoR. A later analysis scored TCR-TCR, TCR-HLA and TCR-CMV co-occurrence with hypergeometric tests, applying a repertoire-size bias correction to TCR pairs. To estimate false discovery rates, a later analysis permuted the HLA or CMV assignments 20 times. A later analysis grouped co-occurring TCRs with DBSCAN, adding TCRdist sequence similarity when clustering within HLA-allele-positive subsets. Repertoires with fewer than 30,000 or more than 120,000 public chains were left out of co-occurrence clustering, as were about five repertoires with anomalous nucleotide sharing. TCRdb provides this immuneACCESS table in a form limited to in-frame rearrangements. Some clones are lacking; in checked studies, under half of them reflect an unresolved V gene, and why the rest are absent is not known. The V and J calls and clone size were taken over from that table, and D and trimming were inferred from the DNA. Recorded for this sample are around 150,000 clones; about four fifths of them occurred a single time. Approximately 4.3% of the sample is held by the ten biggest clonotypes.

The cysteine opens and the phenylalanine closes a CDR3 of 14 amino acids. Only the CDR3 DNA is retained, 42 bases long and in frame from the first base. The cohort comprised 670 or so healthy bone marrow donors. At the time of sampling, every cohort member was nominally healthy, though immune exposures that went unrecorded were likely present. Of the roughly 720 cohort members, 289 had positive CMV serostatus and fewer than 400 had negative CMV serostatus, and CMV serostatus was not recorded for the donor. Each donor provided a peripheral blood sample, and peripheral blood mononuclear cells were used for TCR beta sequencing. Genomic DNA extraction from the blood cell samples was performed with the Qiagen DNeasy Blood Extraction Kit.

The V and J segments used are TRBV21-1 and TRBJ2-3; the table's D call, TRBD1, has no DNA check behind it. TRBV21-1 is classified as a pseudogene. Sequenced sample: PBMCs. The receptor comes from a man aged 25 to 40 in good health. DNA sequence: TGTGCCAGCAGCGCCCGGACAGGGGGGGATACGCAGTATTTT. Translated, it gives CASSARTGGDTQYF.